This TCR beta chain was sequenced in a study of T cell responses to AZD1222 COVID-19 vaccine. Clones were sequenced by immunoSEQ multiplex PCR, and TCRdb holds only the in-frame ones, with some missing. The data hold more than 100,000 clones, with 85% to 95% observed a single time. Of note for this clone: Its antigen is as yet unknown.

Whole-study findings and limits: It should be noted that donors were predominantly white British and more often female, and clonal diversity was possibly underestimated. The reported proportion of spike-specific TCRs targeting unmutated variant regions was nearly half. Spike was spanned by vaccine-associated CD4 TCRs, which were dominant at 160-218 and 743-854. Just five to seven AZD1222 recipients tested seropositive at baseline.

The material was peripheral blood, obtained on day 0 of AZD1222 vaccination. The TCR sequence derives from an adult in good health.

The CDR3 coding sequence is TGTGCCAGCAGTTTCACAGGAAACAACCCGAACACTGAAGCTTTCTTT. Encoded protein: CASSFTGNNPNTEAFF. The chain employs TRBV28 and TRBJ1-1; D is possibly TRBD1 (5 bases). The CDR3 covers 16 residues. V was cut by 3 bases and J by 1 base, with 15 bases left in between. Germline V gene sequence: CDR1 MDHEN, CDR2 SYDVKM.